This entry lists 4 T cell receptor beta chains sequenced from one sample in a study of memory CD4+ T cells and cytomegalovirus serostatus. Single viable CD3+CD4+CD8-CD45RO+ cells were sorted as the memory CD4+ T cells. Produced via immunoSEQ multiplex PCR; TCRdb's table is partial and in-frame only. The table includes 64,000 or so clones, roughly three quarters detected once. The sequenced material came from memory CD4+ T cells from blood. The origin of the receptors is an adult in good health and CMV-seronegative.

A few counts support this clone. The chain couples TRBV27 to TRBJ2-1; D might be TRBD2 (6 bases). Germline V gene lookup returns CDR1 MNHEY and CDR2 SMNVEV (reference sequence). V was trimmed by 1 base and J by 9 bases, leaving 10 bases between them. The CDR3 spans 13 residues. The CDR3 reads CASSLWGSGEQFF. CDR3 in DNA: TGTGCCAGCAGTTTATGGGGTAGCGGTGAGCAGTTCTTC.

This chain joins TRBV4-1 and TRBJ1-5; 8 bases fit TRBD1. CDR3 length equals 16 residues. Trimming at V came to 4 bases and at J to 4 bases, leaving 9 bases not matched to a gene. The germline CDR1 and CDR2 sequences are MGHRA and YSYEKL. The CDR3 protein is CASSRQTGVTNQPQHF. The CDR3 bases are TGCGCCAGCAGCCGACAGACAGGGGTTACGAATCAGCCCCAGCATTTT.

The gene calls are TRBV6-4 and TRBJ1-2; no reliable D call. V shed 0 bases and J shed 8 bases, with 19 bases lying between them. Germline V gene lookup returns CDR1 MRHNA and CDR2 SNTAGT. The CDR3 extends over 16 amino acids. The CDR3 loop is CASSDSGASGVLGYTF. The DNA for the CDR3 is TGTGCCAGCAGTGACTCTGGCGCCTCCGGGGTCTTAGGCTACACCTTC.

The CDR3: CASSLASGANVLTF. CDR3 nucleotide sequence: TGTGCCAGCAGTTTAGCCTCTGGGGCCAACGTCCTGACTTTC. V gene TRBV28 combines with J gene TRBJ2-6; D uncertain. The V gene lost 2 bases and the J gene lost 0 bases, with 2 bases spanning the gap. CDR3 length: 14 amino acids. CDR1 MDHEN and CDR2 SYDVKM come from the germline V gene.